This T cell receptor (beta chain) stems from a study of human CD8 memory T cell subsets. Study-level points and caveats: Both stem-like subsets shared clonotypes with effector memory cells. However, the stem-like memory and precursor exhausted T cell repertoires overlapped with each other only minimally.

In germline, CDR1 is SEHNR, CDR2 FQNEAQ (reference sequence). The CDR3 has 12 amino acids. A word on this clonotype: Its matching antigen is unknown.

Construction of TCR beta libraries was accomplished by means of UMI-labeled 5' RACE. Reprocessing the 5' RACE reads, TCRdb reports a single entry for every CDR3 protein and omits DNA. The sample includes about 18,000 distinct CDR3 sequences. Sequences were obtained from CD8+ T cells from PBMCs. This sequence joins TRBV7-9 and TRBJ2-5; the D call of TRBD1 rests on TCRdb alone, since no DNA is present to check it. The receptor comes from a human donor in good health. This CDR3 reads CASSFPLETQYF.